The present entry profiles one TCR beta chain with its context. This specimen belongs to a study of blood T cell repertoires in COVID-19. The wider study: Collection of acute and convalescent COVID-19 samples took place in the United States, Italy and Spain. Sample material is recorded as cDNA or gDNA derived from T cells, B-cell-depleted T cells, or PBMCs.

Under the authors' procedure: Reference gene primer amplification gave nucleated cell count estimates. The table came from immunoSEQ multiplex PCR; TCRdb's copy has only in-frame clones and leaves some out. V and J calls and clone size are as listed in that table; D and trimming were resolved from the DNA. The sample carries about 160,000 clones, approximately 86% recorded once. Seattle enrolled patients during active infection and tracked them longitudinally. The specimen was peripheral blood. The source is a middle-aged woman with COVID-19, enrolled during active disease.

CDR3: CASTHQGGDTEAFF. The CDR3 region has the DNA TGTGCCAGCACCCACCAAGGCGGGGACACTGAAGCTTTCTTT. The rearrangement joins TRBV7-8 to TRBJ1-1; D unresolved. Germline V gene lookup returns CDR1 SGHVS and CDR2 FQNEAQ. This CDR3 contains 14 residues. The germline V and J ends were trimmed by 7 bases and 3 bases, with 15 bases remaining between them.